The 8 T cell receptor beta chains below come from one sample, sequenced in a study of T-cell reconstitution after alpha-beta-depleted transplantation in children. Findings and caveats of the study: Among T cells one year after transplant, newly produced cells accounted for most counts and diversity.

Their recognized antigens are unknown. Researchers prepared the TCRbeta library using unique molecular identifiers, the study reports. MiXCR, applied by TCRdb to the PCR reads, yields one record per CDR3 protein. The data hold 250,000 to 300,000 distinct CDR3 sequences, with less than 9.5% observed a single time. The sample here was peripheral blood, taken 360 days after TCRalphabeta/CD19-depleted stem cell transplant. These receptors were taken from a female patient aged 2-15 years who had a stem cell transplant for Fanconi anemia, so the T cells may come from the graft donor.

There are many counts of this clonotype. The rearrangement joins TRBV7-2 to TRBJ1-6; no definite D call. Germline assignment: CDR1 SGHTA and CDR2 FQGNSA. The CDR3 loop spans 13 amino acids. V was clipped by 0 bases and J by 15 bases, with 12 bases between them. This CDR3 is CASSLALAGDLHF. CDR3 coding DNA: TGTGCCAGCAGCTTAGCGCTAGCCGGTGACCTCCACTTT.

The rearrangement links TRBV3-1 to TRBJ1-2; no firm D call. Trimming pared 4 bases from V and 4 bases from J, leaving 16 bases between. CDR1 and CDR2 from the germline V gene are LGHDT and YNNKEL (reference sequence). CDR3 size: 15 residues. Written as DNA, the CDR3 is TGTGCCAGCAGCCCCGGGAAAAGAGATGCCTATGGCTACACCTTC. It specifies CASSPGKRDAYGYTF.

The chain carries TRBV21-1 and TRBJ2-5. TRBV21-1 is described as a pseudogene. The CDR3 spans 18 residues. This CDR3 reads CASSKERYRKRVQETQYF. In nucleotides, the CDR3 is TGTGCCAGCAGCAAAGAAAGATACCGAAAGAGGGTCCAAGAGACCCAGTACTTC.

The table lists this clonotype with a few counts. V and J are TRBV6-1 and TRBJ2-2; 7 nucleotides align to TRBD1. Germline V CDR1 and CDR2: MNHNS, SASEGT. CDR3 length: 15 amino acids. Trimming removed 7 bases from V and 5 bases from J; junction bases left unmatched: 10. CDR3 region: CASKYPGQLTGELFF. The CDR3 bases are TGTGCCAGCAAGTATCCGGGACAGCTTACCGGGGAGCTGTTTTTT.

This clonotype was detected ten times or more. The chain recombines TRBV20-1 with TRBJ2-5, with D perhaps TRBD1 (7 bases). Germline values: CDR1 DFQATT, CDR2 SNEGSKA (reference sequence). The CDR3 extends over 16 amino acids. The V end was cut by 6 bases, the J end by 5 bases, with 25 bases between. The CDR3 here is CSAGIPGGPVVETQYF. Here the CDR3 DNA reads TGCAGTGCCGGGATCCCAGGGGGGCCGGTAGTGGAGACCCAGTACTTC.

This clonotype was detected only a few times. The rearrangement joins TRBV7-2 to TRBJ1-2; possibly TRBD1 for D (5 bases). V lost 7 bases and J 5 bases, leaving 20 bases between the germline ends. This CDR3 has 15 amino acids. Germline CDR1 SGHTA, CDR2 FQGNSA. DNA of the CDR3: TGTGCCAGCACCTGGGGGAGGGGAGATGAATATGGCTACACCTTC. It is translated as CASTWGRGDEYGYTF.

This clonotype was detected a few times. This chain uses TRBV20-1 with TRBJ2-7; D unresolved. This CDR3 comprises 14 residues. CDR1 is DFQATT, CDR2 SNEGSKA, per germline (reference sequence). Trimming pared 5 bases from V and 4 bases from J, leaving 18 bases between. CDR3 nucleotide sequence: TGCAGTGCTGTCGACAAGGCTCCTGGATACGAGCAGTACTTC. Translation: CSAVDKAPGYEQYF.

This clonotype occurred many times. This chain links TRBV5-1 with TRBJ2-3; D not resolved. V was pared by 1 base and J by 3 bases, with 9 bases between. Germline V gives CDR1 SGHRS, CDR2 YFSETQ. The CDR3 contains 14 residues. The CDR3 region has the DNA TGCGCCAGCAGCTTGTCCCCACCTACAGATACGCAGTATTTT. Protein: CASSLSPPTDTQYF.